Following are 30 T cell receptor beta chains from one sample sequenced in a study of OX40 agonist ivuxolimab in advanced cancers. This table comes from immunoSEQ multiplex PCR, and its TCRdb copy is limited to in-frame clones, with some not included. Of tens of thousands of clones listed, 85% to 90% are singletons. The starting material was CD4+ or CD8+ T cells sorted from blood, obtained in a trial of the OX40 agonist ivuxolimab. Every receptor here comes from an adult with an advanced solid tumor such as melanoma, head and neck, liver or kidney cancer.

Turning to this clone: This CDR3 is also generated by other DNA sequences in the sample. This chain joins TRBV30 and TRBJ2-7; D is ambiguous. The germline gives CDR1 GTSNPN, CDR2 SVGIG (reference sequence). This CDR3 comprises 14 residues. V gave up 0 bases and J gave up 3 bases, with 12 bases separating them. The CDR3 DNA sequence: TGTGCCTGGAGTGTAAGCGACACCTTCTACGAGCAGTACTTC. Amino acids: CAWSVSDTFYEQYF.

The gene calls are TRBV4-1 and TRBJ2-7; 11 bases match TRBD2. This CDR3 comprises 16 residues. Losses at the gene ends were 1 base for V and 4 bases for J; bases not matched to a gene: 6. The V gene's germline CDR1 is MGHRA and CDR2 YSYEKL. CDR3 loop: CASSQVLLAGVYEQYF. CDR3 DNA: TGCGCCAGCAGCCAAGTCCTACTAGCGGGGGTTTACGAGCAGTACTTC.

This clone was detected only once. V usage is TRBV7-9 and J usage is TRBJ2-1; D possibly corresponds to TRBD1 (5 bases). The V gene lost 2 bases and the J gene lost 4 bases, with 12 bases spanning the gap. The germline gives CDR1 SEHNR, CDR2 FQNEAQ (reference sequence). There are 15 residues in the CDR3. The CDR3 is CASSLSQGRYNEQFF. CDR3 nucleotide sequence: TGTGCCAGCAGCTTAAGTCAGGGCCGATACAATGAGCAGTTCTTC.

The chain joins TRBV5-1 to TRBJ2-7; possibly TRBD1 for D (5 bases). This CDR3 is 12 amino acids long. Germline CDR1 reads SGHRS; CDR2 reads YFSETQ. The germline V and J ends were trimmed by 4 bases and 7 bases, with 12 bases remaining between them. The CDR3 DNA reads TGCGCCAGCAGCCCCGAAGGGGTAGAGCAGTACTTC. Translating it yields CASSPEGVEQYF.

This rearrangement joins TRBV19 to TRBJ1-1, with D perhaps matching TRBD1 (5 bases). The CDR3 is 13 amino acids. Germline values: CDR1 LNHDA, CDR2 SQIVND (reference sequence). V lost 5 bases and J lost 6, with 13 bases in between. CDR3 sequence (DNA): TGTGCCAGTAGTCCCCTAAGGGACGCTGAAGCTTTCTTT. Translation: CASSPLRDAEAFF. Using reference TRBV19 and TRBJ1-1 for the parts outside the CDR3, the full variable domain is DGGITQSPKYLFRKEGQNVTLSCEQNLNHDAMYWYRQDPGQGLRLIYYSQIVNDFQKGDIAEGYSVSREKKESFPLTVTSAQKNPTAFYLCASSPLRDAEAFFGQGTRLTVV.

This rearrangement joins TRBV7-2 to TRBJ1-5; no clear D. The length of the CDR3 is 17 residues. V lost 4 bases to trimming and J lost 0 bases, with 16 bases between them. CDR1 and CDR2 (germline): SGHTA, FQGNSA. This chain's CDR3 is CASSSPGGQFSNQPQHF. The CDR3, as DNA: TGTGCCAGCAGCTCACCCGGCGGGCAGTTTAGCAATCAGCCCCAGCATTTT.

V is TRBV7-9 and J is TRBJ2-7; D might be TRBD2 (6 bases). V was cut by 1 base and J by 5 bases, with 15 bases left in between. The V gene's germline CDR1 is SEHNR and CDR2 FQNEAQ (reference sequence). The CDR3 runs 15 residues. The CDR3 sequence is CASSLGPGVFDEQYF. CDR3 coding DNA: TGTGCCAGCAGCTTAGGGCCGGGGGTCTTCGACGAGCAGTACTTC.

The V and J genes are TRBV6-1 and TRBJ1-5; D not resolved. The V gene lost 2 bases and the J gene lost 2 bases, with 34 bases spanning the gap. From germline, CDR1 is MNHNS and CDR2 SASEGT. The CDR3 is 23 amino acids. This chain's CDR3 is CASSENQAGTTILSIPGNQPQHF. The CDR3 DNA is TGTGCCAGCAGTGAAAATCAAGCGGGCACCACAATATTATCCATTCCAGGCAATCAGCCCCAGCATTTT.

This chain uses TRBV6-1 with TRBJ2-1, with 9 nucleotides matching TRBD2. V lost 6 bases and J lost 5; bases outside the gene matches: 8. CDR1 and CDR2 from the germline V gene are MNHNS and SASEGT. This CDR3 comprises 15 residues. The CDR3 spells CASSAFSGGNNEQFF. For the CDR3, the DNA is TGTGCCAGCAGCGCCTTCAGCGGGGGGAACAATGAGCAGTTCTTC.

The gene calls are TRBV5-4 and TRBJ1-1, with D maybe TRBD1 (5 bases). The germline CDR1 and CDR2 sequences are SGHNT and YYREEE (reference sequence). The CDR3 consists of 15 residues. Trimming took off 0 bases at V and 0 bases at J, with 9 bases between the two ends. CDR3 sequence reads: CASSLDPGLNTEAFF. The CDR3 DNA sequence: TGTGCCAGCAGCTTGGATCCAGGGTTGAACACTGAAGCTTTCTTT.

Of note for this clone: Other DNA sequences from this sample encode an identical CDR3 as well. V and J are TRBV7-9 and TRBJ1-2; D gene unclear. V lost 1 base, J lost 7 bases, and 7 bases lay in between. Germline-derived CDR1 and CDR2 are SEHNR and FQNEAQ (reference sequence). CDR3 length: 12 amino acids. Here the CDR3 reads CASSLDGIGYTF. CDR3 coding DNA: TGTGCCAGCAGCTTAGACGGAATTGGCTACACCTTC.

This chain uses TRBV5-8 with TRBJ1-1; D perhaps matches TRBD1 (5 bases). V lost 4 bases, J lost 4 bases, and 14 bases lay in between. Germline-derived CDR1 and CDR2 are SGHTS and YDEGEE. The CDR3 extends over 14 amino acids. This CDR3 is CASSRRGRGTEAFF. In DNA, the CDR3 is TGTGCCAGCAGCCGCCGTGGAAGGGGCACTGAAGCTTTCTTT.

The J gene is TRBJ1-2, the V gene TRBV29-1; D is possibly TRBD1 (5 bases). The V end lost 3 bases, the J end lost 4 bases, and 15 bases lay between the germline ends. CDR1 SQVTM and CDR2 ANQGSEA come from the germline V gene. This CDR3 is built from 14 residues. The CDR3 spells CSVDGGYGTYGYTF. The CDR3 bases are TGCAGCGTTGACGGGGGATATGGAACCTATGGCTACACCTTC.

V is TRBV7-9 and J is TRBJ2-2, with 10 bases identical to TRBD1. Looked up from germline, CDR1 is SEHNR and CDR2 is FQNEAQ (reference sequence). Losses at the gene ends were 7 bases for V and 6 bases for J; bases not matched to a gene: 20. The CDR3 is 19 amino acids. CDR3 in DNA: TGTGCCAGCATCAACCCTGTTGGGACAGGGGAATTTTCGGCCGGGGAGCTGTTTTTT. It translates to CASINPVGTGEFSAGELFF.

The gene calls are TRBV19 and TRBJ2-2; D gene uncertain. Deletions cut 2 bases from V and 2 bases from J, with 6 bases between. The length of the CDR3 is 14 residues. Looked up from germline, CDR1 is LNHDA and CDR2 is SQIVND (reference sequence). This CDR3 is CASSIYLNTGELFF. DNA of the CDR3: TGTGCCAGTAGTATATATCTAAACACCGGGGAGCTGTTTTTT.

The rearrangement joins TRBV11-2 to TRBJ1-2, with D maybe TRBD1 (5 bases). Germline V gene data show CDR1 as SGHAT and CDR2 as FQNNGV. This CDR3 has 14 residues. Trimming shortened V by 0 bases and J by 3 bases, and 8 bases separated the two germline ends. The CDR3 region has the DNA TGTGCCAGCAGCTTAGAACCGGGGGACTATGGCTACACCTTC. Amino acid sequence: CASSLEPGDYGYTF.

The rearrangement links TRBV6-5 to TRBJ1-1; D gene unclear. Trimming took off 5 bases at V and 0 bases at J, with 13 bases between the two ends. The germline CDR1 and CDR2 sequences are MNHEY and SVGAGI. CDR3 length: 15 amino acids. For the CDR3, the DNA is TGTGCCAGCAGTCTTGGACGGTCAATGAACACTGAAGCTTTCTTT. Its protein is CASSLGRSMNTEAFF.

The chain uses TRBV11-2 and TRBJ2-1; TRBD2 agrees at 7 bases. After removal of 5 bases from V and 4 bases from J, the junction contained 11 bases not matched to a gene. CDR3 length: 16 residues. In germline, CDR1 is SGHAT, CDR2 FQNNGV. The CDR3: CASSLGLGGGYNEQFF. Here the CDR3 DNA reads TGTGCCAGCAGCCTCGGACTAGGCGGGGGTTACAATGAGCAGTTCTTC.

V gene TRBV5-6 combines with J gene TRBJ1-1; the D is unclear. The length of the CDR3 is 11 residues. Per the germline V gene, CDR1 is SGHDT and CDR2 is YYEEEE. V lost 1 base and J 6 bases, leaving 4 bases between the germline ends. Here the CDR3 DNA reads TGTGCCAGCAGCTTGTGGCCTGAAGCTTTCTTT. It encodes CASSLWPEAFF.

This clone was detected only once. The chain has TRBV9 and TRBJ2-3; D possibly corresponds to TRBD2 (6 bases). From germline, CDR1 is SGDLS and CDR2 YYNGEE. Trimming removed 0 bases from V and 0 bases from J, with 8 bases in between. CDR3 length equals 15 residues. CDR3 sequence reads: CASSVVAASTDTQYF. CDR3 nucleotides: TGTGCCAGCAGCGTAGTAGCGGCTAGCACAGATACGCAGTATTTT.

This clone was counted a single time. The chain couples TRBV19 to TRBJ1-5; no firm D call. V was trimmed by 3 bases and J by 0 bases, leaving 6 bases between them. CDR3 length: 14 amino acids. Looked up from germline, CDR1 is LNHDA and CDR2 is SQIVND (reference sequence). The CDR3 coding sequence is TGTGCCAGTAGTATGGGCCTTAGCAATCAGCCCCAGCATTTT. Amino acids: CASSMGLSNQPQHF.

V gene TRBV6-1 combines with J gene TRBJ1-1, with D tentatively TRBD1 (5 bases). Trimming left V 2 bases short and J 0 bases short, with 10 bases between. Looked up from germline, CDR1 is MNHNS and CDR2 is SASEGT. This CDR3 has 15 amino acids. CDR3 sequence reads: CASSEWVGVNTEAFF. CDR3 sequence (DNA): TGTGCCAGCAGTGAATGGGTAGGGGTGAACACTGAAGCTTTCTTT.

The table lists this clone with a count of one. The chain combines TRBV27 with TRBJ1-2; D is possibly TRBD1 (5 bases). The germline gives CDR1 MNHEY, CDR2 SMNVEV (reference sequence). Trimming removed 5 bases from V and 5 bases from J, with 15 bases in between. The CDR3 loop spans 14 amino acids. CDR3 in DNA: TGTGCCAGCAGTGCCCGGGGGGGAGGGTATGGCTACACCTTC. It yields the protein CASSARGGGYGYTF.

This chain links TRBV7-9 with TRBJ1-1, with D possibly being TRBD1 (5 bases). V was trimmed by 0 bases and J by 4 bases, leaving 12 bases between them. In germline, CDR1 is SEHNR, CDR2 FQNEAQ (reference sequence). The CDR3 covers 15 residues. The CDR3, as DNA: TGTGCCAGCAGCTTAGCGTATACGGGGGGCACTGAAGCTTTCTTT. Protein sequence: CASSLAYTGGTEAFF.

CDR3 region: CASSDTTGGEDTEAFF. In nucleotides, the CDR3 is TGTGCCAGCAGTGATACCACGGGGGGTGAGGACACTGAAGCTTTCTTT. The rearrangement links TRBV25-1 to TRBJ1-1; TRBD1 is a possible D gene (5 bases). Germline assignment: CDR1 MGHDK and CDR2 SYGVNS. V lost 3 bases and J 3 bases, leaving 17 bases between the germline ends. The CDR3 length is 16 residues.

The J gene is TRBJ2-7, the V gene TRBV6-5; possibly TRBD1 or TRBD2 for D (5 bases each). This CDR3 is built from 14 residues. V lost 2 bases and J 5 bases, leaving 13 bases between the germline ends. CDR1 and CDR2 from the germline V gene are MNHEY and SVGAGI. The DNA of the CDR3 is TGTGCCAGCAGTTACGGAGGAGACAGCAACGAGCAGTACTTC. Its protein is CASSYGGDSNEQYF.

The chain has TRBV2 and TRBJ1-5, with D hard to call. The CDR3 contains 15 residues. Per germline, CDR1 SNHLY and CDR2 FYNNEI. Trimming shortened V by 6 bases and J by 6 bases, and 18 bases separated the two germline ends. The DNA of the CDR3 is TGTGCCAGCAGCCCCAACACGGATCGGGGTCAGCCCCAGCATTTT. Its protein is CASSPNTDRGQPQHF.

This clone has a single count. The CDR3: CASSRLGTLNEKLFF. The DNA of the CDR3 is TGTGCCAGTAGTCGACTCGGGACACTCAATGAAAAACTGTTTTTT. The chain uses TRBV19 and TRBJ1-4; maybe TRBD1 (6 bases). This CDR3 is built from 15 residues. The V and J ends lost 5 bases and 5 bases respectively, with 15 bases between them. The germline V gene has CDR1 LNHDA and CDR2 SQIVND (reference sequence).

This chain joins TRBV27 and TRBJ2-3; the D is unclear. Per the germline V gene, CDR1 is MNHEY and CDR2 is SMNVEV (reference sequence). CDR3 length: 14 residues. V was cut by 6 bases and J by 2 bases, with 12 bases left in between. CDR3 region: CASRRGLATDTQYF. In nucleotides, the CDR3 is TGTGCCAGCAGGCGAGGCTTAGCCACAGATACGCAGTATTTT.

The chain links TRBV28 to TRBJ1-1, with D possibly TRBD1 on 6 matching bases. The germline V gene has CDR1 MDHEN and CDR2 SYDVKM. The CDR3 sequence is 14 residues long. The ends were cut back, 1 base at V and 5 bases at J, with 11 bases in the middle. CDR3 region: CASSLSQGRTEAFF. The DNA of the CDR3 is TGTGCCAGCAGTTTATCACAGGGTCGGACTGAAGCTTTCTTT.